These 32 T cell receptor beta chains were sequenced from one sample in a study of cytomegalovirus exposure and HLA in healthy donors. The PCR was carried out with 60 Vbeta primers and 13 Jbeta primers. The table came from immunoSEQ multiplex PCR; TCRdb's copy has only in-frame clones and leaves some out. The sample includes some 200,000 clones, around 64% seen only once; the top ten take approximately 2.5%. The sequenced sample was PBMCs. The source of these receptors is a man between 40 and 49 years old in good health and CMV-seropositive.

V gene TRBV7-2 combines with J gene TRBJ2-3, with 12 bases lining up with TRBD2. CDR1 is SGHTA and CDR2 is FQGNSA in the germline V gene. The CDR3 runs to 16 residues. J was trimmed by 3 bases and V by 5 bases; bases with no gene match: 6. The CDR3 bases are TGTGCCAGCAGCATCAGACTAGCGGGGGTTACAGATACGCAGTATTTT. Its translation is CASSIRLAGVTDTQYF.

This chain joins TRBV5-4 and TRBJ1-4, with TRBD1 matching over 8 bases. Trimming cost V 4 bases and J 8 bases; bases outside gene matches: 16. Germline V gives CDR1 SGHNT, CDR2 YYREEE (reference sequence). The CDR3 runs 17 residues. The CDR3 DNA reads as TGTGCCAGCAGCCCCGGGTCAGGACAGGGAGTAGGGGAAAAACTGTTTTTT. This codes for CASSPGSGQGVGEKLFF. Supplemented by reference TRBV5-4 and TRBJ1-4, the full variable domain reads ETGVTQSPTHLIKTRGQQVTLRCSSQSGHNTVSWYQQALGQGPQFIFQYYREEENGRGNFPPRFSGLQFPNYSSELNVNALELDDSALYLCASSPGSGQGVGEKLFFGSGTQLSVL.

This clone was observed a single time. The J gene is TRBJ2-7, the V gene TRBV6-5; 10 bases are a match to TRBD2. This CDR3 has 14 amino acids. With 4 bases clipped from V and 5 bases from J, the junction kept 5 bases outside the gene matches. Germline loops: CDR1 MNHEY, CDR2 SVGAGI. CDR3 sequence: CASSFRLAGHEQYF. The CDR3, as DNA: TGTGCCAGCAGTTTCAGACTAGCGGGTCACGAGCAGTACTTC.

This rearrangement joins TRBV27 to TRBJ1-2; the D gene is possibly TRBD1 (5 bases). CDR3 length: 13 amino acids. Germline assignment: CDR1 MNHEY and CDR2 SMNVEV (reference sequence). V lost 5 bases and J lost 2, with 9 bases in between. The CDR3 DNA reads as TGTGCCAGCAGTCCATCAGGGAACTATGGCTACACCTTC. This encodes CASSPSGNYGYTF.

The chain combines TRBV7-8 with TRBJ2-7, with D possibly TRBD2 on 6 matching bases. The V gene lost 2 bases and the J gene lost 5 bases, with 19 bases spanning the gap. The CDR3 is 16 amino acids. Germline V gives CDR1 SGHVS, CDR2 FQNEAQ. The CDR3 reads CASSLSLGLVFDEQYF. Written as DNA, the CDR3 is TGTGCCAGCAGCTTATCCCTGGGACTGGTCTTTGACGAGCAGTACTTC.

The chain employs TRBV7-9 and TRBJ2-2; no clear D gene. Germline V lookup: CDR1 SEHNR, CDR2 FQNEAQ (reference sequence). There are 15 residues in the CDR3. Between the trimmed V and J ends, which lost 1 base and 4 bases, there was a span of 10 bases. CDR3 loop: CASSLGRSFTGELFF. The DNA of the CDR3 is TGTGCCAGCAGCTTAGGTCGGAGTTTCACCGGGGAGCTGTTTTTT. The complete variable domain, with remaining parts taken from reference TRBV7-9 and TRBJ2-2, reads DTGVSQNPRHKITKRGQNVTFRCDPISEHNRLYWYRQTLGQGPEFLTYFQNEAQLEKSRLLSDRFSAERPKGSFSTLEIQRTEQGDSAMYLCASSLGRSFTGELFFGEGSRLTVL.

This clone appeared a few times. J is TRBJ1-1 and V is TRBV19, with 7 bases aligning to TRBD1. Trimming removed 3 bases from V and 6 bases from J; junction bases left unmatched: 13. The CDR3 sequence is 16 residues long. In germline, CDR1 is LNHDA, CDR2 SQIVND (reference sequence). The CDR3 reads CASSIRGGPVMAEAFF. CDR3 nucleotides: TGTGCCAGTAGTATCCGAGGGGGCCCGGTTATGGCTGAAGCTTTCTTT.

The chain links TRBV5-6 to TRBJ1-3, with TRBD1 identical over 10 bases. The junction had 9 bases not matched to a gene; V was cut back by 3 bases and J by 3 bases. The CDR3 length is 17 residues. Germline-derived CDR1 and CDR2 are SGHDT and YYEEEE. In nucleotides, the CDR3 is TGTGCCAGCAGCTCACGACAGGGGGCTTTCATTGGAAACACCATATATTTT. Amino acids: CASSSRQGAFIGNTIYF.

This rearrangement joins TRBV10-2 to TRBJ1-1; 9 nucleotides align to TRBD1. The CDR3 covers 15 residues. Germline loops: CDR1 WSHSY, CDR2 SAAADI. J lost 1 base, V lost 6 bases, and 6 bases had no gene match. CDR3 residues: CASSYPGQGNTEAFF. The DNA for the CDR3 is TGCGCCAGCAGCTACCCGGGACAGGGGAACACTGAAGCTTTCTTT.

The J gene is TRBJ2-2, the V gene TRBV7-7; 10 positions agree with TRBD1. The CDR3 is made up of 15 amino acids. Trimming removed 4 bases from V and 3 bases from J; junction bases left unmatched: 2. Germline CDR1 SSHAT, CDR2 FNYEAQ (reference sequence). CDR3 sequence (DNA): TGTGCCAGCAGCTCCGGGACAGGGGACACCGGGGAGCTGTTTTTT. Its translation: CASSSGTGDTGELFF. The variable domain in full, with the rest retrieved from reference TRBV7-7 and TRBJ2-2, is GAGVSQSPRYKVTKRGQDVTLRCDPISSHATLYWYQQALGQGPEFLTYFNYEAQPDKSGLPSDRFSAERPEGSISTLTIQRTEQRDSAMYRCASSSGTGDTGELFFGEGSRLTVL.

V usage is TRBV27 and J usage is TRBJ2-3; maybe TRBD1 (7 bases). V lost 6 bases and J 3 bases, leaving 19 bases between the germline ends. The CDR3 is 16 amino acids. Germline lookup yields CDR1 MNHEY and CDR2 SMNVEV (reference sequence). In DNA form, the CDR3 reads TGTGCCAGCAGAGACCCGGGCAGGGGGGCGACAGATACGCAGTATTTT. Amino acid sequence: CASRDPGRGATDTQYF.

The J gene is TRBJ1-5, the V gene TRBV19; 9 nucleotides align to TRBD1. There are 18 residues in the CDR3. The germline V gene encodes CDR1 LNHDA and CDR2 SQIVND (reference sequence). Trimming cost V 6 bases and J 1 base; bases outside gene matches: 13. The CDR3 loop reads CASSIGPGQGVSNQPQHF. The CDR3 DNA is TGTGCCAGTAGCATTGGTCCGGGACAGGGTGTAAGCAATCAGCCCCAGCATTTT. The whole variable domain, filled in from reference TRBV19 and TRBJ1-5, reads DGGITQSPKYLFRKEGQNVTLSCEQNLNHDAMYWYRQDPGQGLRLIYYSQIVNDFQKGDIAEGYSVSREKKESFPLTVTSAQKNPTAFYLCASSIGPGQGVSNQPQHFGDGTRLSIL.

The chain is built from TRBV7-3 and TRBJ2-7; 11 nucleotides match TRBD1. This CDR3 comprises 20 residues. J was trimmed by 5 bases and V by 0 bases; bases with no gene match: 18. Germline V gives CDR1 SGHTA, CDR2 FQGTGA. DNA of the CDR3: TGTGCCAGCAGCTTAACATGGAGTAGGACAGGGGGCCCGTCGGCCCACGAGCAGTACTTC. Its translation: CASSLTWSRTGGPSAHEQYF.

The CDR3 loop reads CASSPGTEATEAFF. In DNA form, the CDR3 reads TGCGCCAGCAGCCCAGGGACAGAGGCAACTGAAGCTTTCTTT. This chain links TRBV5-1 with TRBJ1-1; 7 nucleotides agree with TRBD1. Per germline, CDR1 SGHRS and CDR2 YFSETQ. The junction had 8 bases not matched to a gene; V was cut back by 4 bases and J by 5 bases. The CDR3 spans 14 residues. The full variable domain, its missing parts supplied by reference TRBV5-1 and TRBJ1-1, is KAGVTQTPRYLIKTRGQQVTLSCSPISGHRSVSWYQQTPGQGLQFLFEYFSETQRNKGNFPGRFSGRQFSNSRSEMNVSTLELGDSALYLCASSPGTEATEAFFGQGTRLTVV.

The chain couples TRBV27 to TRBJ2-7, with 7 bases matching TRBD2. V gave up 6 bases and J gave up 0 bases; unmatched junction bases: 8. Germline lookup yields CDR1 MNHEY and CDR2 SMNVEV (reference sequence). This CDR3 is built from 15 residues. CDR3 in amino acids: CASSRAPGGSYEQYF. The CDR3 bases are TGTGCCAGCAGCAGGGCGCCGGGGGGCTCCTACGAGCAGTACTTC.

This clone was counted only a few times. This chain connects TRBV10-2 to TRBJ1-2; D is unclear. Germline CDR1 reads WSHSY; CDR2 reads SAAADI. V was pared by 6 bases and J by 7 bases, with 18 bases between. The CDR3 contains 14 residues. Here the CDR3 DNA reads TGCGCCAGCAGATCCTTCGGGAGCGGCCCTGGCTACACCTTC. As protein: CASRSFGSGPGYTF.

The gene calls are TRBV5-5 and TRBJ1-2; D is uncertain. The germline CDR1 and CDR2 sequences are SGHKS and YYEKEE (reference sequence). V gave up 1 base and J gave up 1 base, with 11 bases separating them. The CDR3 is 15 amino acids. The CDR3 bases are TGTGCCAGCAGCTTGCTAGCCCGAGATAACTATGGCTACACCTTC. Translating gives CASSLLARDNYGYTF.

In nucleotides, the CDR3 is TGTGCCAGCAGTGAAGGGGGACTAGCGGGTGATTTAGGCGAGCAGTACTTC. This translates into CASSEGGLAGDLGEQYF. The V gene is TRBV2, the J gene TRBJ2-7; the match to TRBD2 covers 12 bases. After removal of 1 base from V and 6 bases from J, the junction contained 10 bases not matched to a gene. This CDR3 is 17 amino acids long. CDR1 is SNHLY and CDR2 is FYNNEI in the germline V gene. Full variable domain (missing parts from reference TRBV2 and TRBJ2-7): EPEVTQTPSHQVTQMGQEVILRCVPISNHLYFYWYRQILGQKVEFLVSFYNNEISEKSEIFDDQFSVERPDGSNFTLKIRSTKLEDSAMYFCASSEGGLAGDLGEQYFGPGTRLTVT.

The chain has TRBV5-1 and TRBJ2-7; D may be TRBD1 (6 bases). This CDR3 spans 15 amino acids. V was shortened by 4 bases and J by 0 bases, with 14 bases between the two germline ends. Germline V gene data show CDR1 as SGHRS and CDR2 as YFSETQ. The CDR3 protein is CASSPGHLNSYEQYF. CDR3 nucleotide sequence: TGCGCCAGCAGCCCGGGACACCTAAACTCCTACGAGCAGTACTTC.

This clone was picked up a small number of times. V and J are TRBV19 and TRBJ2-3; 8 bases match TRBD2. V was pared by 6 bases and J by 7 bases, with 12 bases of the junction left unmatched. Germline CDR1 and CDR2: LNHDA and SQIVND (reference sequence). This CDR3 comprises 15 residues. The CDR3 coding sequence is TGTGCCAGTAGCGATCGGGGGGGAGCTGGAAATACGCAGTATTTT. It specifies CASSDRGGAGNTQYF. Based on the CDR3 plus reference TRBV19 and TRBJ2-3, the full variable domain is DGGITQSPKYLFRKEGQNVTLSCEQNLNHDAMYWYRQDPGQGLRLIYYSQIVNDFQKGDIAEGYSVSREKKESFPLTVTSAQKNPTAFYLCASSDRGGAGNTQYFGPGTRLTVL.

This clone has more than one count but fewer than ten. In DNA form, the CDR3 reads TGTGCCAGCAGCTCCGGCCTAGGGGGCGCAGATACGCAGTATTTT. This sequence encodes CASSSGLGGADTQYF. The chain recombines TRBV7-2 with TRBJ2-3; 7 nucleotides line up with TRBD1. The germline V gene encodes CDR1 SGHTA and CDR2 FQGNSA. V was pared by 4 bases and J by 4 bases, with 8 bases of the junction left unmatched. The CDR3 is 15 amino acids.

The V and J genes are TRBV7-8 and TRBJ2-1, with no clear D. V lost 0 bases and J lost 5, with 11 bases in between. There are 15 residues in the CDR3. Germline loops: CDR1 SGHVS, CDR2 FQNEAQ. The CDR3 sequence is CASSLAIRSHNEQFF. In nucleotides, the CDR3 is TGTGCCAGCAGCTTAGCGATTCGGTCACACAATGAGCAGTTCTTC. Full variable domain (rest looked up from reference TRBV7-8 and TRBJ2-1): GAGVSQSPRYKVAKRGQDVALRCDPISGHVSLFWYQQALGQGPEFLTYFQNEAQLDKSGLPSDRFFAERPEGSVSTLKIQRTQQEDSAVYLCASSLAIRSHNEQFFGPGTRLTVL.

The chain combines TRBV7-2 with TRBJ2-3; D remains unclear. The CDR3 runs 14 residues. Germline CDR1 SGHTA, CDR2 FQGNSA. V lost 1 base and J lost 4, with 9 bases in between. The CDR3 loop is CASSLVRLADTQYF. CDR3 nucleotides: TGTGCCAGCAGCTTAGTGCGCTTGGCAGATACGCAGTATTTT.

V usage is TRBV9 and J usage is TRBJ2-1; D may be TRBD1 (5 bases). The V gene lost 3 bases and the J gene lost 5 bases, with 18 bases spanning the gap. CDR3 length: 16 amino acids. CDR1 is SGDLS and CDR2 is YYNGEE in the germline V gene. DNA of the CDR3: TGTGCCAGCAGCGGCCTGGGGAAGGGGAACAACAATGAGCAGTTCTTC. Translated, it gives CASSGLGKGNNNEQFF.

The rearrangement links TRBV5-4 to TRBJ2-7; possibly TRBD1 for D (6 bases). Trimming removed 2 bases at V and 6 bases at J, with 15 bases between. Germline-derived CDR1 and CDR2 are SGHNT and YYREEE (reference sequence). CDR3 length: 14 amino acids. The CDR3 nucleotides are TGTGCCAGCAGCTTTTTAACAGGGTTTGCCGAGCAGTACTTC. It specifies CASSFLTGFAEQYF.

The chain combines TRBV10-3 with TRBJ1-6; D gene uncertain. From germline, CDR1 is ENHRY and CDR2 SYGVKD. The V gene lost 0 bases and the J gene lost 7 bases, with 10 bases spanning the gap. The CDR3 consists of 15 residues. The CDR3 DNA is TGTGCCATCAGTGAGTCACCGGGAAGCAATTCACCCCTCCACTTT. Protein sequence: CAISESPGSNSPLHF.

The sample holds one count of this clone. The V and J genes are TRBV29-1 and TRBJ2-7; D not resolved. Germline values: CDR1 SQVTM, CDR2 ANQGSEA. The length of the CDR3 is 12 residues. V lost 5 bases to trimming and J lost 9 bases, with 17 bases between them. CDR3 loop: CSVLLPGRWQYF. The CDR3 nucleotides read TGCAGCGTTTTGTTACCAGGTCGGTGGCAGTACTTC.

The chain joins TRBV25-1 to TRBJ2-1; 11 bases fit TRBD1. The trim removed 6 bases at V and 8 bases at J, leaving 6 bases unmatched. The CDR3 has 14 amino acids. CDR1 and CDR2 from the germline V gene are MGHDK and SYGVNS. The CDR3 DNA is TGTGCCAGCAGGGGGGACAGGGGGGTCCATGAGCAGTTCTTC. It specifies CASRGDRGVHEQFF.

J is TRBJ2-3 and V is TRBV9; 14 positions match TRBD2. Germline trimming cut 4 bases from V and 0 bases from J; bases unmatched to any gene: 7. Germline CDR1 is SGDLS and CDR2 is YYNGEE. The CDR3 totals 18 residues. Here the CDR3 DNA reads TGTGCCAGCAGCCAGGGACTAGCGGGGGACATTAGCACAGATACGCAGTATTTT. Protein product: CASSQGLAGDISTDTQYF.

This chain joins TRBV6-1 and TRBJ2-1, with D unresolved. Trimming shortened V by 2 bases and J by 7 bases, and 6 bases separated the two germline ends. This CDR3 spans 12 amino acids. Germline V gene sequence: CDR1 MNHNS, CDR2 SASEGT. For the CDR3, the DNA is TGTGCCAGCAGTGAAATCGAGAATGAGCAGTTCTTC. Its protein product is CASSEIENEQFF.

This clone was detected only a few times. V is TRBV18 and J is TRBJ1-4; no definite D call. The CDR3 contains 13 residues. V was pared by 8 bases and J by 7 bases, with 14 bases between. From germline, CDR1 is KGHSH and CDR2 LQKENI. As DNA, the CDR3 is TGTGCCAGCCGAGTTGCCGAGGGTGAAAAACTGTTTTTT. It specifies CASRVAEGEKLFF.

CDR3 protein: CASSATGSSGNTIYF. Here the CDR3 DNA reads TGTGCCAGCAGCGCGACCGGGAGCTCTGGAAACACCATATATTTT. This chain links TRBV2 with TRBJ1-3; no firm D call. The germline CDR1 and CDR2 sequences are SNHLY and FYNNEI. The V end was cut by 6 bases, the J end by 0 bases, with 12 bases between. This CDR3 has 15 residues.